These 3 T cell receptor beta chains were all obtained from the same sample, sequenced in a study of low-dose radiotherapy and immunotherapy resistance in tumors. Gene-specific TRAV and TRBV primers were used for first-strand cDNA, covering alpha and beta chains. TCRs were put through roughly 19 PCR cycles of amplification with Phusion. A constant-region primer and the V-primer adapter served as the primer pair. Via MiXCR, TCRdb re-called the reads, giving one row per CDR3 protein. The table shows about 12,000 distinct CDR3 sequences, with around 74% occurring only once. The receptors derive from a human donor with advanced metastatic prostate, ovarian, gallbladder or colorectal cancer (not recorded which). This table probably holds off-target reads from a library built for another chain.

V gene TRBV29-1 combines with J gene TRBJ2-6; 9 bases align to TRBD1. The CDR3 contains 14 residues. V dropped 5 bases and J dropped 2; count of bases not matched to a gene: 1. Germline values: CDR1 SQVTM, CDR2 ANQGSEA. In DNA, the CDR3 is TGCAGCGTTCGACAGGGGGCTGGGGCCAACGTCCTGACTTTC. This gives the protein CSVRQGAGANVLTF.

The chain is built from TRBV20-1 and TRBJ2-3; perhaps TRBD2 as D (6 bases). CDR1 and CDR2 (germline): DFQATT, SNEGSKA (reference sequence). The CDR3 contains 10 residues. Trimming stripped 7 bases from V and 6 bases from J, with 8 bases between. CDR3: CSGRADTQYF. The DNA of the CDR3 is TGCAGTGGGAGGGCGGATACGCAGTATTTT.

This rearrangement joins TRBV3-1 to TRBJ2-7; TRBD2 agrees at 11 bases. V trimming: 3 bases; J trimming: 2 bases; junction bases outside the gene matches: 3. Germline assignment: CDR1 LGHDT and CDR2 YNNKEL (reference sequence). The CDR3 has 15 amino acids. CDR3 sequence reads: CASSQPGLAAYEQYF. CDR3 DNA: TGTGCCAGCAGCCAGCCGGGACTAGCGGCCTACGAGCAGTACTTC.